This T cell receptor (beta chain) appears in the sequencing data of a study of blood T cell repertoires in COVID-19. About the research overall: Some COVID-19 samples were acute and others convalescent; all came from the United States, Italy and Spain. T cells, B-cell-depleted T cells, or PBMCs supplied cDNA or gDNA.

Enrolment of Seattle patients took place during active infection, and they were followed longitudinally. Per the original methods: Amplified reference gene primers provided the basis for estimating nucleated cell counts. This table comes from immunoSEQ multiplex PCR, and its TCRdb copy is limited to in-frame clones, with some not included. D and trimming come from the DNA, and the V and J calls and clone size come from that table. Found here are about 170,000 clones, approximately 80% of them singletons; the top ten hold more than 14%. Germline CDR1 LGHDT, CDR2 YNNKEL (reference sequence). Trimming shortened V by 0 bases and J by 6 bases, and 13 bases separated the two germline ends. The CDR3 is made up of 15 amino acids.

V and J are TRBV3-1 (or the pseudogene TRBV3-2) and TRBJ2-3, with D possibly TRBD2 on 7 matching bases. The sample was peripheral blood. The TCR originated in a woman aged 70-85 years with COVID-19, enrolled during active disease. The CDR3 spells CASSQDSGGWDTQYF. The CDR3 DNA follows: TGTGCCAGCAGCCAAGATTCGGGGGGCTGGGATACGCAGTATTTT.